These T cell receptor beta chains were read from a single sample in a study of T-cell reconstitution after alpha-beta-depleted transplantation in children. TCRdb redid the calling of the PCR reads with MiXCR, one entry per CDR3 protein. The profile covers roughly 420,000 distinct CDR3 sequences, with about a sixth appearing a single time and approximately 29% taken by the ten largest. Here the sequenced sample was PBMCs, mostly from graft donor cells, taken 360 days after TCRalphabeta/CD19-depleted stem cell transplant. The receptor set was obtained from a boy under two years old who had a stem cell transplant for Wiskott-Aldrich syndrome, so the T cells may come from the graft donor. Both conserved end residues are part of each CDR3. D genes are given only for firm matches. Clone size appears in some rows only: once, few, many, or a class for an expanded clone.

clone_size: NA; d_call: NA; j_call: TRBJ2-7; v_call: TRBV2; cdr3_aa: CASKRARPGTEQYF; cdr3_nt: TGTGCCAGCAAACGAGCCAGGCCAGGGACCGAGCAGTACTTC
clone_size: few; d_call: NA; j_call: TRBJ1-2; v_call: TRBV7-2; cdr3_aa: CATSGSYGYTF; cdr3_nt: TGTGCCACCTCAGGTTCTTATGGCTACACCTTC
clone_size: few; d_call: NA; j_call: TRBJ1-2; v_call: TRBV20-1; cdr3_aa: CSARDANNYGYTF; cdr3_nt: TGCAGTGCTAGAGATGCGAACAACTATGGCTACACCTTC
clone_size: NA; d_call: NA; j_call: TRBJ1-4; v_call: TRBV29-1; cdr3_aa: CSALDGNEKLFF; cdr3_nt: TGCAGCGCTTTGGACGGGAATGAAAAACTGTTTTTT
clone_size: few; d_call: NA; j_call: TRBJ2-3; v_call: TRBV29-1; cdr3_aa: CSVRGFSTDTQYF; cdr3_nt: TGCAGCGTTCGAGGATTTAGCACAGATACGCAGTATTTT
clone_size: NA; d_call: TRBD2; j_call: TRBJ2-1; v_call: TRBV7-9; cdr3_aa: CASSSGLAFKTYNEQFF; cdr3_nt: TGTGCCAGCAGCTCCGGACTAGCGTTTAAGACCTACAATGAGCAGTTCTTC
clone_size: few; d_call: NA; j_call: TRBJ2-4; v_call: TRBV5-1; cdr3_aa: CASSLAKGNIQYF; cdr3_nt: TGCGCCAGCAGCTTGGCTAAGGGGAACATTCAGTACTTC
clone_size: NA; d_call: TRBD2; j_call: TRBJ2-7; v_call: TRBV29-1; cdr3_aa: CSVGEGKRYEQYF; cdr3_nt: TGCAGCGTTGGGGAGGGAAAGAGGTACGAGCAGTACTTC
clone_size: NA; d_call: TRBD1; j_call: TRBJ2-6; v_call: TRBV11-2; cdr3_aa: CASSLARWDRRVLTF; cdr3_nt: TGTGCCAGCAGCTTAGCTAGGTGGGACAGGCGCGTCCTGACTTTC
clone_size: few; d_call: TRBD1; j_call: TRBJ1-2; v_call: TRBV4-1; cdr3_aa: CASSQGRGQGNYGYTF; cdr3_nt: TGCGCCAGCAGCCAAGGGAGGGGGCAGGGTAACTATGGCTACACCTTC
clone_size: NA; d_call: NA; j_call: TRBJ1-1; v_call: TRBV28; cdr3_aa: CASRGGYFEAFF; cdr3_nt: TGTGCCAGCCGCGGGGGATACTTTGAAGCTTTCTTT
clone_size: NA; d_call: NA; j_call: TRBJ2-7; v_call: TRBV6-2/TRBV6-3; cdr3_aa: CASSYALGSSYEQYF; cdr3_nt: TGTGCCAGCAGTTATGCTCTTGGAAGCTCCTACGAGCAGTACTTC
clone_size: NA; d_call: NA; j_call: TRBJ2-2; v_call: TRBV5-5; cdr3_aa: CASSRKRTGTLTGELFF; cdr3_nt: TGTGCCAGCAGCCGAAAAAGGACCGGGACCCTCACCGGGGAGCTGTTTTTT
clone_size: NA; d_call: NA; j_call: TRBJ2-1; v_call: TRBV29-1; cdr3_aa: CSVRDPLYNEQFF; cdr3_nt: TGCAGCGTTCGAGATCCACTCTACAATGAGCAGTTCTTC
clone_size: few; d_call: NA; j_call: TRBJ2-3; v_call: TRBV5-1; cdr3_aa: CASSLGKGPSTDTQYF; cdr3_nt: TGCGCCAGCAGCTTGGGAAAGGGCCCTAGCACAGATACGCAGTATTTT
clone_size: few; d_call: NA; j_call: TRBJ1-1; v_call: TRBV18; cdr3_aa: CASSPLGGRGNTEAFF; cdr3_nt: TGTGCCAGCTCACCATTAGGTGGTCGGGGGAACACTGAAGCTTTCTTT